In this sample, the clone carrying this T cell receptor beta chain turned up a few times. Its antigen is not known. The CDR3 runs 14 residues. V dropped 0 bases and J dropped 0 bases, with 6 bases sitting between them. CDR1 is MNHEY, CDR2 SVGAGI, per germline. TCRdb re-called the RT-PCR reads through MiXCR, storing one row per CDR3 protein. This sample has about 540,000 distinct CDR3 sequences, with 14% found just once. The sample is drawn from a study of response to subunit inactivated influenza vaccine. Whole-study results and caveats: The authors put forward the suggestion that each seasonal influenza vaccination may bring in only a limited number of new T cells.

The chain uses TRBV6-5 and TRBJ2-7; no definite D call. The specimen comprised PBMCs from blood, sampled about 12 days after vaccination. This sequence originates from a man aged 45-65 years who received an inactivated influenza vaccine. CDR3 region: CASSYSRFSYEQYF. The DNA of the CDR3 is TGTGCCAGCAGTTACTCCCGCTTCTCCTACGAGCAGTACTTC.